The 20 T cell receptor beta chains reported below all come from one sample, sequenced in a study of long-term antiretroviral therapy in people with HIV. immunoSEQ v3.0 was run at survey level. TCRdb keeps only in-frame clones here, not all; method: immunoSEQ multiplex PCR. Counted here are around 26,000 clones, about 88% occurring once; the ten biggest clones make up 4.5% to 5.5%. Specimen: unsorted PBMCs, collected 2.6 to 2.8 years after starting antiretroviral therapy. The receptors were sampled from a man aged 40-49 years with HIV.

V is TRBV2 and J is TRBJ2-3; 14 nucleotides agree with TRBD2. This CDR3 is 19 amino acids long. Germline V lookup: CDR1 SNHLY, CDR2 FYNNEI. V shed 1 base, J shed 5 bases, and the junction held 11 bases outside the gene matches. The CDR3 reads CASSEGLAGGPVSRDTQYF. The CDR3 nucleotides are TGTGCCAGCAGTGAAGGACTAGCGGGAGGGCCCGTTTCCAGAGATACGCAGTATTTT.

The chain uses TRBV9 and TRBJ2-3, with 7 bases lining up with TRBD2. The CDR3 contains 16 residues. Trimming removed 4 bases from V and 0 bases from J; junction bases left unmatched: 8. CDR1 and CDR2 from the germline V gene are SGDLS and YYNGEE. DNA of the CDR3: TGTGCCAGCAGCATACTTAGCGGGTCTAGCACAGATACGCAGTATTTT. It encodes CASSILSGSSTDTQYF.

CDR3 DNA sequence: TGTGCCAGTAGTCAACCAACGAGCGGGATTTACCAAGAGACCCAGTACTTC. This gives the protein CASSQPTSGIYQETQYF. The genes are TRBV19 and TRBJ2-5; 7 positions agree with TRBD2. The CDR3 runs to 17 residues. Trimming removed 5 bases from V and 0 bases from J; junction bases left unmatched: 12. Germline lookup yields CDR1 LNHDA and CDR2 SQIVND (reference sequence).

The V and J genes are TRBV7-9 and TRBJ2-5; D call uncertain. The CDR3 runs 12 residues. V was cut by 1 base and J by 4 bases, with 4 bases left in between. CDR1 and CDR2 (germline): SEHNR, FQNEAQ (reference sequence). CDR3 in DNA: TGTGCCAGCAGCTTAGAGACAGAGACCCAGTACTTC. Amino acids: CASSLETETQYF. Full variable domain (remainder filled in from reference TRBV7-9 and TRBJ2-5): DTGVSQNPRHKITKRGQNVTFRCDPISEHNRLYWYRQTLGQGPEFLTYFQNEAQLEKSRLLSDRFSAERPKGSFSTLEIQRTEQGDSAMYLCASSLETETQYFGPGTRLLVL.

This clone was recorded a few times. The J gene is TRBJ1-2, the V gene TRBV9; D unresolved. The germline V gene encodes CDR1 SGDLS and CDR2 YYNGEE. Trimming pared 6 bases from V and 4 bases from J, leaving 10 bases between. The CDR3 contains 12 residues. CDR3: CASTKPSYGYTF. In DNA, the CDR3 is TGTGCCAGCACCAAGCCTAGCTATGGCTACACCTTC.

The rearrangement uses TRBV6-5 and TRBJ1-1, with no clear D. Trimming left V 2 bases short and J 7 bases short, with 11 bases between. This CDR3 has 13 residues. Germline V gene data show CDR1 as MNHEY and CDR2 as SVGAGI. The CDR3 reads CASSYGSPVEAFF. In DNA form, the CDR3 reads TGTGCCAGCAGTTACGGCTCTCCCGTTGAAGCTTTCTTT.

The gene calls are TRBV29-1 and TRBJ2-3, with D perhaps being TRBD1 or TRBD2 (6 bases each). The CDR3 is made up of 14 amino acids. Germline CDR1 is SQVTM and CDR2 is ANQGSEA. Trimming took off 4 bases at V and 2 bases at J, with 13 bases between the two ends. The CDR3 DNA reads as TGCAGCGTTGTTTGGGGGGCTCCCACAGATACGCAGTATTTT. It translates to CSVVWGAPTDTQYF.

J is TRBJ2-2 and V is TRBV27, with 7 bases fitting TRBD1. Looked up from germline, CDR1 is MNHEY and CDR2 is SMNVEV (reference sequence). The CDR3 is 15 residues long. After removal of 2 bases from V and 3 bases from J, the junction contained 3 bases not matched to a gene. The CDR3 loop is CASSLGTDDTGELFF. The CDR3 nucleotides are TGTGCCAGCAGTTTAGGGACAGACGACACCGGGGAGCTGTTTTTT.

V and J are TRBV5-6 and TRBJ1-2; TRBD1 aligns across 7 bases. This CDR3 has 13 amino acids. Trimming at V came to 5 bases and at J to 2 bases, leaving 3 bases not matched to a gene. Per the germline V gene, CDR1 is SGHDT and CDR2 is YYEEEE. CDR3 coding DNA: TGTGCCAGCAGTCAGACAGGGAACTATGGCTACACCTTC. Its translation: CASSQTGNYGYTF. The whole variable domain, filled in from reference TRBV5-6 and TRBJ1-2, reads DAGVTQSPTHLIKTRGQQVTLRCSPKSGHDTVSWYQQALGQGPQFIFQYYEEEERQRGNFPDRFSGHQFPNYSSELNVNALLLGDSALYLCASSQTGNYGYTFGSGTRLTVV.

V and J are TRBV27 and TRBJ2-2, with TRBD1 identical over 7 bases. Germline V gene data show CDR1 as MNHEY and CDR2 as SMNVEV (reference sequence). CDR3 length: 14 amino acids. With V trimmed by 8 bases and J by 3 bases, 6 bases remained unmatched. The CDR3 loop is CASGTGADTGELFF. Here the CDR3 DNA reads TGTGCCAGCGGCACAGGGGCCGACACCGGGGAGCTGTTTTTT.

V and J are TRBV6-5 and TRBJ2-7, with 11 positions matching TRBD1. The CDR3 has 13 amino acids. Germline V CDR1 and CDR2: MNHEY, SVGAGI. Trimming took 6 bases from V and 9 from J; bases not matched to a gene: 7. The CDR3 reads CASSGWTGGVQYF. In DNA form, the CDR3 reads TGTGCCAGCAGCGGTTGGACAGGGGGCGTGCAGTACTTC.

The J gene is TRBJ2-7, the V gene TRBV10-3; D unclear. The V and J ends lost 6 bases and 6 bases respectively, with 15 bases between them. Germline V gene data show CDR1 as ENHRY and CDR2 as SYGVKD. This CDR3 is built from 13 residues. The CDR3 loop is CAIREPIGSEQYF. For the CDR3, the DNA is TGTGCCATCAGGGAACCGATTGGATCCGAGCAGTACTTC.

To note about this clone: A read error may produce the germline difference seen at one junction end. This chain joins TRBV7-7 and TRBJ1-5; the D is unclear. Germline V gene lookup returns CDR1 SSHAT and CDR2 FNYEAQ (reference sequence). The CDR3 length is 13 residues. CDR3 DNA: TGTGCTAGCAGCCCGGACTGGAATCAGCCCCAGCATTTT. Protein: CASSPDWNQPQHF.

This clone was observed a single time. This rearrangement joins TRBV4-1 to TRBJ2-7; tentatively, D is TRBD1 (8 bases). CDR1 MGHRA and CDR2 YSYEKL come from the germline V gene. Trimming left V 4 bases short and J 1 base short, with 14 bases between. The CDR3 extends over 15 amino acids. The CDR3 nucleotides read TGCGCCAGCAGCCTTGAACAGGGGGGGTCCTACGAGCAGTACTTC. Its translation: CASSLEQGGSYEQYF.

In nucleotides, the CDR3 is TGTGCCAGCAGCCCGCAGGACGTATACAGGGGATCTGGGGCCAACGTCCTGACTTTC. Amino acids: CASSPQDVYRGSGANVLTF. The rearrangement links TRBV4-2 to TRBJ2-6; 7 positions agree with TRBD1. There are 19 residues in the CDR3. With 4 bases clipped from V and 1 base from J, the junction kept 13 bases outside the gene matches. Looked up from germline, CDR1 is LGHNA and CDR2 is YNFKEQ.

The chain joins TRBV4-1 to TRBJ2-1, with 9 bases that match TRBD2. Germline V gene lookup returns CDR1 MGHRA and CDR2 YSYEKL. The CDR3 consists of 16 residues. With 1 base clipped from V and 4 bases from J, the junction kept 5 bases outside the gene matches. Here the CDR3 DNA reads TGCGCCAGCAGCCAAGTTGGAGCGGGAGGTTACAATGAGCAGTTCTTC. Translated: CASSQVGAGGYNEQFF.

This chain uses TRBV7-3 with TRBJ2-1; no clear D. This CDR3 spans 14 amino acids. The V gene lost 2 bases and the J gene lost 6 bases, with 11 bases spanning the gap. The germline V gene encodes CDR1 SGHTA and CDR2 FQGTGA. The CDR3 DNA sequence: TGTGCCAGCAGCTTAGTCTCCTGGGGCAATGAGCAGTTCTTC. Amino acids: CASSLVSWGNEQFF.

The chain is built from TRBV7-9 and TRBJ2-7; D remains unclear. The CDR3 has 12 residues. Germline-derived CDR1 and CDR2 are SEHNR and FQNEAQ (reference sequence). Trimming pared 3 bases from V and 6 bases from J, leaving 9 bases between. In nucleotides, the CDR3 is TGTGCCAGCAGCTTCTCGGCAACCGAGCAGTACTTC. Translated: CASSFSATEQYF.

CDR3 nucleotides: TGTGCCAGCGCGGAGACACTCAATGATTCACCCCTCCACTTT. It codes for CASAETLNDSPLHF. The chain recombines TRBV7-9 with TRBJ1-6; no clear D gene. CDR1 is SEHNR and CDR2 is FQNEAQ in the germline V gene (reference sequence). V was pared by 8 bases and J by 8 bases, with 16 bases between. The CDR3 contains 14 residues. Supplemented by reference TRBV7-9 and TRBJ1-6, the full variable domain reads DTGVSQNPRHKITKRGQNVTFRCDPISEHNRLYWYRQTLGQGPEFLTYFQNEAQLEKSRLLSDRFSAERPKGSFSTLEIQRTEQGDSAMYLCASAETLNDSPLHFGNGTRLTVT.

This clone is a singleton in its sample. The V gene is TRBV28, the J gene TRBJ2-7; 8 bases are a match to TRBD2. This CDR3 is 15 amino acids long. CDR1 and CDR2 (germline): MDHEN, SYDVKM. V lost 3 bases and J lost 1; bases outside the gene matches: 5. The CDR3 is CASSFRGLESYEQYF. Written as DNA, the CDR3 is TGTGCCAGCAGTTTTAGGGGACTAGAATCCTACGAGCAGTACTTC.